The sequence of this TCR beta chain was determined in a study of cytomegalovirus exposure and HLA in healthy donors. PCR amplification relied on 60 Vbeta primers (plus 13 Jbeta primers). The protocol was immunoSEQ multiplex PCR, while the TCRdb copy is restricted to in-frame clones and leaves out a portion. The sample includes 75,000 to 95,000 clones. General study results and limits: Further analysis, carried out later, found HLA-associated TCR beta chains more clonally expanded than equally common other chains. Highly shared variants forming one cluster were likely a sequencing artifact.

V trimming: 0 bases; J trimming: 5 bases; junction bases outside the gene matches: 4. CDR1 is SGHTA, CDR2 FQGTGA, per germline. CDR3 size: 17 residues. On this clone: Its antigen is not known.

Material: PBMCs. This rearrangement joins TRBV7-3 to TRBJ2-2; 12 bases line up with TRBD1. This receptor was obtained from a girl aged 10 to 17 in good health and CMV-seropositive. CDR3 sequence: CASSLTGQGARTGELFF. The CDR3 nucleotides are TGTGCCAGCAGCTTAACGGGACAGGGGGCGCGGACCGGGGAGCTGTTTTTT.